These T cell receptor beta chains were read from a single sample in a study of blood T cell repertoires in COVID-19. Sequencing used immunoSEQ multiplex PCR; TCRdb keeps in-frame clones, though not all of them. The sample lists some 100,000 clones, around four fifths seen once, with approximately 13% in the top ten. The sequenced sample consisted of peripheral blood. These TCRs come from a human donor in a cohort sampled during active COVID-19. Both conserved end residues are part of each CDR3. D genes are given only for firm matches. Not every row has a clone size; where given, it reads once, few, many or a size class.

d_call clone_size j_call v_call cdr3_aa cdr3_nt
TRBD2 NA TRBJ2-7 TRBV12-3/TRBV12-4 CASSLMRGEQYF TGTGCCAGCAGTTTGATGCGGGGGGAGCAGTACTTC
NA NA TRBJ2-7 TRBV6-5 CASKVPGRSWNEQYF TGTGCCAGCAAGGTCCCAGGGCGAAGTTGGAACGAGCAGTACTTC
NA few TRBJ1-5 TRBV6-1 CASSERREEEPQHF TGTGCCAGCAGTGAACGCAGGGAAGAAGAGCCCCAGCATTTT
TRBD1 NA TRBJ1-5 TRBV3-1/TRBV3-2 CASSRDRGLKEPQHF TGTGCCAGCAGCAGGGACAGGGGCCTCAAGGAGCCCCAGCATTTT
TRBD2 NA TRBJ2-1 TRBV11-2 CASSLARTSRNYNEQFF TGTGCCAGCAGCTTAGCCAGGACTAGCCGGAACTACAATGAGCAGTTCTTC
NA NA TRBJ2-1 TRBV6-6 CASNPGGTSSYNEQFF TGTGCCAGCAACCCGGGGGGCACTAGCTCCTACAATGAGCAGTTCTTC
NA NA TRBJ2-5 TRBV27 CASSLFAGAGETQYF TGTGCCAGCAGTTTGTTTGCGGGGGCGGGAGAGACCCAGTACTTC
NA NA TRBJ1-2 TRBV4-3 CASSQELRAGKFYGYTF TGCGCCAGCAGCCAAGAACTCCGGGCAGGGAAATTCTATGGCTACACCTTC
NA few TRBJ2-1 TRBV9 CASTISGSYNEQFF TGTGCCAGCACCATTAGCGGTTCCTACAATGAGCAGTTCTTC
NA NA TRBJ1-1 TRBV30 CAWDRSRDTEAFF TGTGCCTGGGACAGGTCCCGCGACACTGAAGCTTTCTTT
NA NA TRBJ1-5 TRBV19 CASSEQPQHF TGTGCCAGTAGTGAGCAGCCCCAGCATTTT
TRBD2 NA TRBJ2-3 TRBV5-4 CASSTSGGAIDTQYF TGTGCCAGCAGCACTAGCGGGGGGGCGATAGATACGCAGTATTTT
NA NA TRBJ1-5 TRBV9 CASSVAGASNQPQHF TGTGCCAGCAGCGTAGCAGGGGCTAGCAATCAGCCCCAGCATTTT
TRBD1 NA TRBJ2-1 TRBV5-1 CASSPGTALWRQFF TGCGCCAGCAGCCCTGGGACAGCTCTTTGGCGTCAGTTCTTC
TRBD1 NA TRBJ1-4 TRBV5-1 CASTELTGTGEKLFF TGCGCCAGCACGGAGCTGACAGGGACAGGGGAAAAACTGTTTTTT
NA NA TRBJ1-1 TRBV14 CASSQTANTEAFF TGTGCCAGCAGCCAGACAGCGAACACTGAAGCTTTCTTT
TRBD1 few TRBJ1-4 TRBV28 CASLTGINEKLFF TGTGCCAGCCTGACAGGGATTAATGAAAAACTGTTTTTT
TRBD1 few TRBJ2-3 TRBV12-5 CASGLVPGDRGLITDTQYF TGTGCTAGTGGTTTGGTACCGGGGGACAGGGGCCTCATCACAGATACGCAGTATTTT
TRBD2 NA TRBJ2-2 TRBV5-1 CASSLGGGAYTGELFF TGCGCCAGCAGCTTGGGCGGGGGGGCCTACACCGGGGAGCTGTTTTTT
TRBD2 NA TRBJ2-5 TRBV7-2 CASSPRRVGTRGGRETQYF TGTGCCAGCAGCCCCCGGAGAGTCGGGACTCGCGGGGGACGGGAGACCCAGTACTTC
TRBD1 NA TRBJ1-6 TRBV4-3 CASSRWDREPLHF TGCGCCAGCAGCCGTTGGGACAGGGAACCCCTCCACTTT
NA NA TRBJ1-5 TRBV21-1 CASSKGGEGQGDQPQHF TGTGCCAGCAGCAAAGGGGGTGAGGGACAGGGAGACCAGCCCCAGCATTTT
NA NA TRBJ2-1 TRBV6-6 CASSYGQYNEQFF TGTGCCAGCAGTTACGGGCAGTACAATGAGCAGTTCTTC
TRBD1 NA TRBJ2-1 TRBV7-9 CASSHRDRNEQFF TGTGCCAGCAGTCATCGGGACAGGAATGAGCAGTTCTTC
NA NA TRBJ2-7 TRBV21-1 CASSFRYEQYF TGTGCCAGCAGCTTCCGTTACGAGCAGTACTTC
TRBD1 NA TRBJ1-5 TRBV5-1 CASSLTGVGNQPQHF TGCGCCAGCAGCTTGACAGGGGTGGGCAATCAGCCCCAGCATTTT
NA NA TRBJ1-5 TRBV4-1 CASSHTGNQPQHF TGCGCCAGCAGCCATACAGGGAATCAGCCCCAGCATTTT
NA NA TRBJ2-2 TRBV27 CASMGQGLTGELFF TGTGCCAGCATGGGGCAGGGGCTCACCGGGGAGCTGTTTTTT
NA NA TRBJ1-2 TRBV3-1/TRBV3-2 CASSYTITNYGYTF TGTGCCAGCAGCTATACAATTACAAACTATGGCTACACCTTC
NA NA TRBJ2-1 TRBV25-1 CASKWGGSGGTYNEQFF TGTGCCAGCAAATGGGGGGGGTCAGGGGGCACCTACAATGAGCAGTTCTTC
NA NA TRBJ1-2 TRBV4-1 CASSQGGATPYGYTF TGCGCCAGCAGCCAAGGTGGGGCTACCCCATATGGCTACACCTTC
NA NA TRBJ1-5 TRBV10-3 CAISELQRLALYGNQPQHF TGTGCCATCAGTGAGTTACAGCGTCTAGCCCTATATGGCAATCAGCCCCAGCATTTT
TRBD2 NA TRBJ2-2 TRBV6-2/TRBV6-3 CASSRTSGGAYGELFF TGTGCCAGCAGTAGGACTAGCGGGGGGGCCTACGGGGAGCTGTTTTTT
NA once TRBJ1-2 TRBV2 CASRGFGIGYTF TGTGCCAGCAGGGGCTTCGGTATCGGCTACACCTTC
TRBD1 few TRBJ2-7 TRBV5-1 CASSLVTGQGRMKYF TGCGCCAGCAGCTTGGTAACGGGACAGGGGAGAATGAAGTACTTC
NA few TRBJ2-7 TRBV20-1 CSARGQREQYF TGCAGTGCTAGGGGGCAGCGCGAGCAGTACTTC
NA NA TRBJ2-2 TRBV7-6 CASSSLRNTGELFF TGTGCCAGCAGCTCGCTGAGAAACACCGGGGAGCTGTTTTTT
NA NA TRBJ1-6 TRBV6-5 CASRQSSYNSPLHF TGTGCCAGCAGACAGAGCTCCTATAATTCACCCCTCCACTTT
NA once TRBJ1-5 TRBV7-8 CASSLEPRGNQPQHF TGTGCCAGCAGCTTGGAGCCGAGGGGCAATCAGCCCCAGCATTTT
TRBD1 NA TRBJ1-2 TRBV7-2 CASSLEWDRGYTF TGTGCCAGCAGCTTAGAGTGGGACAGGGGCTACACCTTC
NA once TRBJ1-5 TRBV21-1 CASSKALCRASNQPQHF TGTGCCAGCAGCAAAGCGCTTTGCAGGGCGAGCAATCAGCCCCAGCATTTT
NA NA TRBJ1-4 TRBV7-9 CASRAGWGGTNEKLFF TGTGCCAGCAGAGCGGGATGGGGGGGAACTAATGAAAAACTGTTTTTT
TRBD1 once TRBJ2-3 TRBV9 CASSRDSGPDTQYF TGTGCCAGCAGCCGGGACAGTGGACCAGATACGCAGTATTTT
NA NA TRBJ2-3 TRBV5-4 CASSSSGTDTQYF TGTGCCAGCAGCTCTTCGGGAACAGATACGCAGTATTTT
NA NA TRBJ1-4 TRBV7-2 CASSLTPGTTNEKLFF TGTGCCAGCAGTCTTACACCAGGGACAACTAATGAAAAACTGTTTTTT
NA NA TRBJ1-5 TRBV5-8 CASTLGGGNQPQHF TGTGCCAGCACCCTGGGGGGGGGCAATCAGCCCCAGCATTTT
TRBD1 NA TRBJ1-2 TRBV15 CATSRATPRQGVSGYTF TGTGCCACCAGCAGAGCAACACCCCGACAGGGGGTTTCGGGCTACACCTTC
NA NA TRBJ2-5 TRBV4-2 CASSQKWSQETQYF TGTGCCAGCAGCCAAAAGTGGAGCCAAGAGACCCAGTACTTC
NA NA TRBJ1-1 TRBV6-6 CASRPDRTYYYTEAFF TGTGCCAGCAGGCCCGACAGAACTTATTATTACACTGAAGCTTTCTTT
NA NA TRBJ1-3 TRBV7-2 CASSLDRSGNTIYF TGTGCCAGCAGCTTAGACAGATCTGGAAACACCATATATTTT
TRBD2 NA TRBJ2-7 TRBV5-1 CASRVTSGAYEQYF TGCGCCAGCAGGGTTACTAGCGGGGCCTACGAGCAGTACTTC
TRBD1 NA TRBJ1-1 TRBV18 CASSPRADRGTEAFF TGTGCCAGCTCACCTAGGGCAGACAGGGGCACTGAAGCTTTCTTT
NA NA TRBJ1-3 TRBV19 CASSPLGTSSGNTIYF TGTGCCAGTAGCCCACTGGGGACTAGCTCTGGAAACACCATATATTTT
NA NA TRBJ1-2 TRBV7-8 CASSLVSGLDYGYTF TGTGCCAGCAGCTTAGTTTCAGGGCTGGACTATGGCTACACCTTC
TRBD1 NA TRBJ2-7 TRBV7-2 CASSSRDRVPYEQYF TGTGCCAGCAGCTCCCGGGACAGGGTCCCCTACGAGCAGTACTTC
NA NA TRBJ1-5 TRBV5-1 CASSLAGGWGQPQHF TGCGCCAGCAGCTTGGCGGGGGGTTGGGGACAGCCCCAGCATTTT
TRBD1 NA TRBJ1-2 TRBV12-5 CASGRTQGAVGYTF TGTGCTAGTGGCCGAACCCAGGGGGCGGTTGGCTACACCTTC